These 19 T cell receptor beta chains share one sample of origin, sequenced in a study of control samples from healthy donors and cancer patients. Sequencing was performed with immunoSEQ multiplex PCR; in TCRdb, only in-frame clones are kept and a portion is missing. Of roughly 150,000 clones in the sample, around 88% were seen once. The sequenced sample consisted of blood. The receptors shown here come from a man aged 18 to 30 in good health.

The chain recombines TRBV18 with TRBJ1-3, with no clear D. The germline V gene has CDR1 KGHSH and CDR2 LQKENI. The CDR3 has 16 residues. Trimming stripped 2 bases from V and 1 base from J, with 12 bases between. The CDR3 is CASSPIQDPSGNTIYF. The CDR3 bases are TGTGCCAGCTCACCAATCCAGGATCCATCTGGAAACACCATATATTTT. Full variable domain (outside the CDR3, taken from reference TRBV18 and TRBJ1-3): NAGVMQNPRHLVRRRGQEARLRCSPMKGHSHVYWYRQLPEEGLKFMVYLQKENIIDESGMPKERFSAEFPKEGPSILRIQQVVRGDSAAYFCASSPIQDPSGNTIYFGEGSWLTVV.

The V call is TRBV7-9, the J call TRBJ2-7; unclear D gene. Germline CDR1 is SEHNR and CDR2 is FQNEAQ (reference sequence). Trimming took off 4 bases at V and 1 base at J, with 11 bases between the two ends. CDR3 size: 14 residues. CDR3 bases: TGTGCCAGCAGCTCCTGGACCATATCCTACGAGCAGTACTTC. This codes for CASSSWTISYEQYF.

The gene calls are TRBV3-1 (or the pseudogene TRBV3-2) and TRBJ1-3; D ambiguous. This CDR3 is 15 amino acids long. Trimming removed 2 bases from V and 2 bases from J, with 10 bases in between. CDR1 and CDR2 from the germline V gene are LGHDT and YNNKEL (reference sequence). CDR3 residues: CASSQRRGAGNTIYF. The CDR3 nucleotides read TGTGCCAGCAGCCAACGGCGGGGAGCTGGAAACACCATATATTTT.

The chain combines TRBV27 with TRBJ2-1; TRBD1 agrees at 7 bases. V gave up 2 bases and J gave up 10 bases; unmatched junction bases: 11. This CDR3 region has 15 residues. The germline V gene has CDR1 MNHEY and CDR2 SMNVEV (reference sequence). In DNA, the CDR3 is TGTGCCAGCAGTTTAGTCGGGACAGCCATTGGGGAGCAGTTCTTC. Amino acids: CASSLVGTAIGEQFF.

V gene TRBV7-3 combines with J gene TRBJ2-3, with D possibly called TRBD1 or TRBD2 (6 bases each). The CDR3 is 15 amino acids. Germline assignment: CDR1 SGHTA and CDR2 FQGTGA. V was shortened by 4 bases and J by 2 bases, with 13 bases between the two germline ends. CDR3 protein: CASSSRGRATDTQYF. The CDR3 coding sequence is TGTGCCAGCAGCTCACGGGGGCGCGCCACAGATACGCAGTATTTT.

This chain uses TRBV3-1 (or the pseudogene TRBV3-2) with TRBJ1-1; the D is unclear. The CDR3 runs 14 residues. From germline, CDR1 is LGHDT and CDR2 YNNKEL (reference sequence). Trimming left V 0 bases short and J 4 bases short, with 9 bases between. The CDR3 DNA follows: TGTGCCAGCAGCCAAGACGCGGGCGGCACTGAAGCTTTCTTT. Protein product: CASSQDAGGTEAFF.

This chain links TRBV6-5 with TRBJ2-5; 7 bases match TRBD2. The trim removed 0 bases at V and 7 bases at J, leaving 8 bases unmatched. Germline V CDR1 and CDR2: MNHEY, SVGAGI. This CDR3 spans 15 amino acids. The CDR3 sequence is CASSYSRTPGGTQYF. For the CDR3, the DNA is TGTGCCAGCAGTTACTCGCGTACGCCGGGGGGGACCCAGTACTTC.

The V and J genes are TRBV29-1 and TRBJ2-5; no definite D call. V gave up 5 bases and J gave up 2 bases, with 9 bases separating them. CDR1 SQVTM and CDR2 ANQGSEA come from the germline V gene. The length of the CDR3 is 12 residues. DNA for the CDR3: TGCAGCGTTACAGAACTTCAAGAGACCCAGTACTTC. This gives the protein CSVTELQETQYF.

This clone has a handful of counts. This sequence joins TRBV19 and TRBJ2-7; 9 bases align to TRBD1. Germline loops: CDR1 LNHDA, CDR2 SQIVND (reference sequence). Germline trimming cut 5 bases from V and 2 bases from J; bases unmatched to any gene: 7. This CDR3 comprises 15 residues. CDR3 amino acids: CASSPRTGATYEQYF. The CDR3 bases are TGTGCCAGTAGTCCAAGGACAGGGGCGACCTACGAGCAGTACTTC.

The sample holds one count of this clone. The chain joins TRBV24-1 to TRBJ2-2; D is unclear. CDR1 is KGHDR, CDR2 SFDVKD, per germline. Deletions cut 3 bases from V and 4 bases from J, with 11 bases between. The CDR3 length is 15 residues. Written as DNA, the CDR3 is TGTGCCACCAGTGATATGGGGTCGGGCACCGGGGAGCTGTTTTTT. Its protein product is CATSDMGSGTGELFF.

This clone appeared a few times. This chain connects TRBV28 to TRBJ1-1; TRBD1 is a possible D gene (6 bases). V was trimmed by 3 bases and J by 8 bases, leaving 16 bases between them. The V gene's germline CDR1 is MDHEN and CDR2 SYDVKM. This CDR3 spans 14 amino acids. The CDR3 loop is CASSFRRGAAEAFF. The DNA of the CDR3 is TGTGCCAGCAGTTTTAGGAGGGGGGCAGCGGAAGCTTTCTTT. The variable domain in full, completed from reference TRBV28 and TRBJ1-1, reads DVKVTQSSRYLVKRTGEKVFLECVQDMDHENMFWYRQDPGLGLRLIYFSYDVKMKEKGDIPEGYSVSREKKERFSLILESASTNQTSMYLCASSFRRGAAEAFFGQGTRLTVV.

The rearrangement joins TRBV7-6 to TRBJ2-5; 11 nucleotides agree with TRBD2. Germline CDR1 and CDR2: SGHVS and FNYEAQ. J lost 5 bases, V lost 0 bases, and 2 bases had no gene match. CDR3 length: 15 amino acids. CDR3 sequence: CASSLASGGAETQYF. CDR3 DNA sequence: TGTGCCAGCAGCTTAGCTAGCGGGGGGGCGGAGACCCAGTACTTC.

This clone was picked up one time. This chain connects TRBV9 to TRBJ2-5, with unresolved D. The CDR3 is made up of 15 amino acids. Germline CDR1 reads SGDLS; CDR2 reads YYNGEE. The V end lost 0 bases, the J end lost 7 bases, and 16 bases lay between the germline ends. The DNA for the CDR3 is TGTGCCAGCAGCGTAGGGGCAGCCCAAGAAGGGACCCAGTACTTC. As protein: CASSVGAAQEGTQYF.

This clone was seen a single time. The V and J genes are TRBV11-2 and TRBJ2-1; D call uncertain. Germline CDR1 SGHAT, CDR2 FQNNGV. This CDR3 region has 11 residues. V lost 5 bases and J 3 bases, leaving 2 bases between the germline ends. In nucleotides, the CDR3 is TGTGCCAGCAGCCACTACAATGAGCAGTTCTTC. Residues: CASSHYNEQFF.

The chain uses TRBV18 and TRBJ1-6; unclear D gene. The CDR3 totals 14 residues. The germline gives CDR1 KGHSH, CDR2 LQKENI. Trimming cost V 4 bases and J 7 bases, with 11 bases left between them. The CDR3 reads CASSRDGKNSPLHF. The CDR3 DNA is TGTGCCAGCTCACGCGACGGAAAGAATTCACCCCTCCACTTT. Together with reference TRBV18 and TRBJ1-6, the CDR3 gives the full variable domain: NAGVMQNPRHLVRRRGQEARLRCSPMKGHSHVYWYRQLPEEGLKFMVYLQKENIIDESGMPKERFSAEFPKEGPSILRIQQVVRGDSAAYFCASSRDGKNSPLHFGNGTRLTVT.

The rearrangement joins TRBV15 to TRBJ2-5; D might be TRBD1 (5 bases). V was cut by 0 bases and J by 4 bases, with 9 bases left in between. Germline lookup yields CDR1 LNHNV and CDR2 YYDKDF (reference sequence). The CDR3 sequence is 14 residues long. The CDR3 spells CATSRDFRAETQYF. The CDR3 nucleotides are TGTGCCACCAGCAGAGATTTCAGGGCAGAGACCCAGTACTTC.

V and J are TRBV6-5 and TRBJ1-3; D possibly corresponds to TRBD1 (5 bases). The CDR3 runs to 15 residues. Between the trimmed V and J ends, which lost 2 bases and 0 bases, there was a span of 8 bases. From germline, CDR1 is MNHEY and CDR2 SVGAGI. CDR3 region: CASSYRGTSGNTIYF. CDR3 in DNA: TGTGCCAGCAGTTACCGGGGGACCTCTGGAAACACCATATATTTT.

The table lists this clone with a few counts. V is TRBV5-1 and J is TRBJ2-2; D not certain. Germline V CDR1 and CDR2: SGHRS, YFSETQ. The CDR3 runs 15 residues. V lost 2 bases, J lost 2 bases, and 10 bases lay in between. In DNA form, the CDR3 reads TGCGCCAGCAGCTTCCCGGGCAGTAACACCGGGGAGCTGTTTTTT. As protein: CASSFPGSNTGELFF. The variable domain in full, with the rest retrieved from reference TRBV5-1 and TRBJ2-2, is KAGVTQTPRYLIKTRGQQVTLSCSPISGHRSVSWYQQTPGQGLQFLFEYFSETQRNKGNFPGRFSGRQFSNSRSEMNVSTLELGDSALYLCASSFPGSNTGELFFGEGSRLTVL.

CDR3 amino acids: CASSTNRGAGSPLHF. The DNA for the CDR3 is TGTGCCAGCAGTACGAACAGGGGGGCGGGTTCACCCCTCCACTTT. The rearrangement joins TRBV27 to TRBJ1-6, with 8 bases matching TRBD1. The CDR3 spans 15 residues. V was clipped by 5 bases and J by 9 bases; unmatched bases: 9. Germline CDR1 MNHEY, CDR2 SMNVEV (reference sequence).